The 16 T cell receptor beta chains reported below all come from one sample, sequenced in a study of beta chain features in type 1 diabetes. The investigators reverse transcribed all of the isolated RNA, so they sequenced expressed TCRB transcripts. Profiled with immunoSEQ multiplex PCR; TCRdb holds only in-frame clones, not every one. This table has some 22,000 clones, roughly three quarters appearing once. Sequences were obtained from Tregs from blood. The source of these receptors is a woman between 35 and 50 years old in good health.

This chain joins TRBV25-1 and TRBJ1-1; a possible D gene is TRBD1 (5 bases). The CDR3 spans 18 residues. Trimming took off 0 bases at V and 3 bases at J, with 20 bases between the two ends. Germline CDR1 MGHDK, CDR2 SYGVNS. For the CDR3, the DNA is TGTGCCAGCAGTGAATATGGTGGCAGGGCAAGAGGTGACACTGAAGCTTTCTTT. As protein: CASSEYGGRARGDTEAFF.

The chain carries TRBV29-1 and TRBJ1-1; a weak D match, TRBD1 (5 bases). The CDR3 is 11 residues long. Trimming removed 6 bases at V and 4 bases at J, with 9 bases between. Germline CDR1 and CDR2: SQVTM and ANQGSEA. CDR3 loop: CSVQGITEAFF. In nucleotides, the CDR3 is TGCAGCGTCCAGGGCATCACTGAAGCTTTCTTT.

The chain combines TRBV5-4 with TRBJ2-7, with D possibly TRBD1 on 6 matching bases. The CDR3 is made up of 13 amino acids. In germline, CDR1 is SGHNT, CDR2 YYREEE (reference sequence). The V gene lost 4 bases and the J gene lost 0 bases, with 8 bases spanning the gap. CDR3 nucleotides: TGTGCCAGCAGCGTACAGGGCTCCTACGAGCAGTACTTC. This sequence encodes CASSVQGSYEQYF.

This chain uses TRBV9 with TRBJ2-1; TRBD2 matches 7 bases. Germline loops: CDR1 SGDLS, CDR2 YYNGEE. This CDR3 has 12 amino acids. Trimming cost V 4 bases and J 15 bases; bases outside gene matches: 10. This CDR3 reads CASSPLTSPAFF. CDR3 nucleotide sequence: TGTGCCAGCAGCCCTTTGACTAGCCCAGCGTTCTTC.

The rearrangement uses TRBV7-9 and TRBJ1-1; TRBD1 might be the D (5 bases). Germline V CDR1 and CDR2: SEHNR, FQNEAQ (reference sequence). CDR3 length equals 13 residues. V lost 2 bases to trimming and J lost 6 bases, with 10 bases between them. In DNA, the CDR3 is TGTGCCAGCAGCTTAACAGGACCCCCTGAAGCTTTCTTT. Encoded protein: CASSLTGPPEAFF. The full variable domain, in which reference TRBV7-9 and TRBJ1-1 provide the parts outside the CDR3, is DTGVSQNPRHKITKRGQNVTFRCDPISEHNRLYWYRQTLGQGPEFLTYFQNEAQLEKSRLLSDRFSAERPKGSFSTLEIQRTEQGDSAMYLCASSLTGPPEAFFGQGTRLTVV.

CDR3 sequence (DNA): TGCGCCAGCAGCTTGGCCCCAACAGGTGTGGGAGAGACCCAGTACTTC. Amino acid sequence: CASSLAPTGVGETQYF. The rearrangement links TRBV5-1 to TRBJ2-5, with a tentative D call TRBD1 (5 bases). Trimming shortened V by 0 bases and J by 4 bases, and 16 bases separated the two germline ends. The CDR3 sequence is 16 residues long. Germline V gene sequence: CDR1 SGHRS, CDR2 YFSETQ.

V usage is TRBV19 and J usage is TRBJ1-4; 10 nucleotides align to TRBD1. V was pared by 4 bases and J by 2 bases, with 16 bases of the junction left unmatched. The CDR3 sequence is 20 residues long. Germline V gives CDR1 LNHDA, CDR2 SQIVND (reference sequence). This CDR3 is CASSTARPGTGAFTNEKLFF. Here the CDR3 DNA reads TGTGCCAGTAGTACCGCCAGACCCGGGACAGGGGCCTTCACTAATGAAAAACTGTTTTTT. Together with reference TRBV19 and TRBJ1-4, the CDR3 gives the full variable domain: DGGITQSPKYLFRKEGQNVTLSCEQNLNHDAMYWYRQDPGQGLRLIYYSQIVNDFQKGDIAEGYSVSREKKESFPLTVTSAQKNPTAFYLCASSTARPGTGAFTNEKLFFGSGTQLSVL.

V usage is TRBV27 and J usage is TRBJ1-5; 8 nucleotides align to TRBD1. In germline, CDR1 is MNHEY, CDR2 SMNVEV (reference sequence). CDR3 length: 14 residues. The V gene end was trimmed by 5 bases and the J gene end by 6 bases; junction bases not matched to a gene: 6. The CDR3 DNA reads TGTGCCAGCAGTGCAGGGGGCGTGGGTCAGCCCCAGCATTTT. This codes for CASSAGGVGQPQHF.

This clone has only one observation. This chain joins TRBV7-2 and TRBJ1-1, with 7 bases identical to TRBD1. Germline CDR1 and CDR2: SGHTA and FQGNSA. This CDR3 comprises 14 residues. The junction had 5 bases not matched to a gene; V was cut back by 3 bases and J by 4 bases. The CDR3 reads CASSLTGPATEAFF. CDR3 in DNA: TGTGCCAGCAGCTTGACAGGGCCTGCCACTGAAGCTTTCTTT.

The chain is built from TRBV5-1 and TRBJ1-1; D remains unclear. This CDR3 region has 13 residues. CDR1 SGHRS and CDR2 YFSETQ come from the germline V gene. V was shortened by 0 bases and J by 1 base, with 4 bases between the two germline ends. CDR3 loop: CASSLDRNTEAFF. Here the CDR3 DNA reads TGCGCCAGCAGCTTGGACAGGAACACTGAAGCTTTCTTT.

This sequence joins TRBV10-3 and TRBJ2-5; TRBD1 aligns across 8 bases. The J call is doubtful: the DNA matches TRBJ2-7 better. The length of the CDR3 is 14 residues. Germline values: CDR1 ENHRY, CDR2 SYGVKD. CDR3 DNA: TGTGCCATCAGAAAAGGACAGGGAGCCCACGAGCAGTACTTC. Translated: CAIRKGQGAHEQYF.

The genes are TRBV10-2 and TRBJ1-2; 7 bases line up with TRBD1. After removal of 6 bases from V and 2 bases from J, the junction contained 6 bases not matched to a gene. Germline V gene sequence: CDR1 WSHSY, CDR2 SAAADI. The CDR3 is 14 amino acids. CDR3 in amino acids: CASRPTGRNYGYTF. The DNA of the CDR3 is TGCGCCAGCAGGCCGACAGGGAGAAACTATGGCTACACCTTC.

V gene TRBV7-2 combines with J gene TRBJ1-4; the D is unclear. CDR3 size: 15 residues. The V gene's germline CDR1 is SGHTA and CDR2 FQGNSA. V lost 0 bases and J lost 6, with 11 bases in between. Here the CDR3 DNA reads TGTGCCAGCAGCTTAGCCTTCCTCCCTTATGAAAAACTGTTTTTT. It translates to CASSLAFLPYEKLFF.

The rearrangement joins TRBV2 to TRBJ1-3; 11 bases are shared with TRBD1. This CDR3 has 14 amino acids. Per germline, CDR1 SNHLY and CDR2 FYNNEI. J lost 2 bases, V lost 8 bases, and 2 bases had no gene match. DNA of the CDR3: TGTGCCAGCTTGGACAGGGGGCCTGGAAACACCATATATTTT. This sequence encodes CASLDRGPGNTIYF.

This chain uses TRBV13 with TRBJ1-2; D is unresolved. The V gene's germline CDR1 is PRHDT and CDR2 FYEKMQ (reference sequence). Trimming removed 4 bases from V and 4 bases from J, with 13 bases in between. The CDR3 has 14 residues. CDR3 amino acids: CASSSGLLFYGYTF. DNA for the CDR3: TGTGCCAGCAGCTCTGGACTCCTTTTCTATGGCTACACCTTC.

This clone was counted only a few times. The chain employs TRBV7-4 and TRBJ2-2; no reliable D call. Deletions cut 3 bases from V and 6 bases from J, with 20 bases between. The CDR3 loop spans 17 amino acids. Germline lookup yields CDR1 SGHVT and CDR2 SQSDAQ. CDR3 sequence (DNA): TGTGCCAGCAGCTTTCGGCAAAGCGCCCCATGGGCCGGGGAGCTGTTTTTT. Its protein product is CASSFRQSAPWAGELFF.